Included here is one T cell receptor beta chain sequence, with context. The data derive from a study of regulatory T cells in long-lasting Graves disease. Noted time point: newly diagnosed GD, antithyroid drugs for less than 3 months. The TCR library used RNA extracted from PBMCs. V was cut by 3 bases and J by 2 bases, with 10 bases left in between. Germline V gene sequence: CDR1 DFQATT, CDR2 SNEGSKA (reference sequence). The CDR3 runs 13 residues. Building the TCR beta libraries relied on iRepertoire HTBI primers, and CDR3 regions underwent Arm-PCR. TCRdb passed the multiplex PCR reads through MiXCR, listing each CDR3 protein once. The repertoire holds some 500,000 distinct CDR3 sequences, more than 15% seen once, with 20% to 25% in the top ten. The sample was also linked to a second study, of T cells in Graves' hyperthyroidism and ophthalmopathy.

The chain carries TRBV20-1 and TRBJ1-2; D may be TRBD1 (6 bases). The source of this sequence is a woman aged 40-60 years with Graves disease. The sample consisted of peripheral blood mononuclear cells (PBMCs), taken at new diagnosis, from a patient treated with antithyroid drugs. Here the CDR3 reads CSARSQGNYGYTF. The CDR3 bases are TGCAGTGCTAGGAGCCAGGGGAACTATGGCTACACCTTC.